The entry below gives a single T cell receptor (beta chain) sequence along with its context. Libraries were prepared by immunoSEQ multiplex PCR; TCRdb keeps only in-frame clonotypes and omits some of them. The sample consists of tens of thousands of clones, 89% of them appearing once. CDR1 is SGHDT and CDR2 is YYEEEE in the germline V gene. V was clipped by 2 bases and J by 0 bases, with 8 bases between them. The CDR3 runs 14 residues. The data originate from a study of T cell changes during pregnancy in multiple sclerosis. This clonotype originated in a female donor with multiple sclerosis, enrolled in a pregnancy study. The material sequenced was CD4+ T cells from peripheral blood mononuclear cells, taken in the first trimester of pregnancy. J is TRBJ1-1 and V is TRBV5-6; D not certain. The CDR3 coding sequence is TGTGCCAGCAGCTTTATTGCGGTGAACACTGAAGCTTTCTTT. Its translation: CASSFIAVNTEAFF.